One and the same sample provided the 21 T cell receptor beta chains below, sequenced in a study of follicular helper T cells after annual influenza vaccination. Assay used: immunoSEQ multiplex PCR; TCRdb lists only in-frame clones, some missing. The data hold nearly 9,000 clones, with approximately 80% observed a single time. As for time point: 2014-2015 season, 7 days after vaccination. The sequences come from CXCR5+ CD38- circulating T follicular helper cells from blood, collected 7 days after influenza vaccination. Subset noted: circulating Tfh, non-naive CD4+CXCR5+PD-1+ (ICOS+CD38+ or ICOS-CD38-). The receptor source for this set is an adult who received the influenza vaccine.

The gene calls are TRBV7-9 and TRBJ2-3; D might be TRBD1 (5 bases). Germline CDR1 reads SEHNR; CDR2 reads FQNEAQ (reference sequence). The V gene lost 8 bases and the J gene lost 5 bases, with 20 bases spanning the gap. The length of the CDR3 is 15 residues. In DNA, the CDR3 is TGTGCCAGCTCTTGGGGCCAGGGTTCTGGAGATACGCAGTATTTT. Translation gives CASSWGQGSGDTQYF.

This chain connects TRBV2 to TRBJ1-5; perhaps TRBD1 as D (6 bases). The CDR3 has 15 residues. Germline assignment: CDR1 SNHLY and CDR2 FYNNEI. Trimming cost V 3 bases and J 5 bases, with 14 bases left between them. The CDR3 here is CASSEGQGSYQPQHF. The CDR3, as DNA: TGTGCCAGCAGTGAGGGGCAGGGGTCTTATCAGCCCCAGCATTTT.

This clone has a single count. The CDR3 nucleotides are TGTGCCAGCAGCGTAGGAGCACAGGTCCAATCCTACGAGCAGTACTTC. This sequence encodes CASSVGAQVQSYEQYF. The chain couples TRBV9 to TRBJ2-7, with D possibly matching TRBD1 (5 bases). V was pared by 0 bases and J by 1 base, with 14 bases between. The CDR3 has 16 amino acids. Germline CDR1 reads SGDLS; CDR2 reads YYNGEE.

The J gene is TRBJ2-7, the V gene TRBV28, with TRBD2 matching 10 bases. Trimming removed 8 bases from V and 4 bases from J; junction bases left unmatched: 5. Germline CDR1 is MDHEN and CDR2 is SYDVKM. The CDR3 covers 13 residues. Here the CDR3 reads CASWSSGSYEQYF. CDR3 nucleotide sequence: TGTGCCAGCTGGTCTAGCGGGAGTTACGAGCAGTACTTC. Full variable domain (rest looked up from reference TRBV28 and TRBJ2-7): DVKVTQSSRYLVKRTGEKVFLECVQDMDHENMFWYRQDPGLGLRLIYFSYDVKMKEKGDIPEGYSVSREKKERFSLILESASTNQTSMYLCASWSSGSYEQYFGPGTRLTVT.

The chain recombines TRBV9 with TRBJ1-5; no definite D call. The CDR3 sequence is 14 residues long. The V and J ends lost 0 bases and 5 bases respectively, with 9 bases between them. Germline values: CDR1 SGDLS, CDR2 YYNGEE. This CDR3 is CASSVGLEDQPQHF. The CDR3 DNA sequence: TGTGCCAGCAGCGTAGGCTTGGAAGATCAGCCCCAGCATTTT. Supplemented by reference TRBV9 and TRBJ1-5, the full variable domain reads DSGVTQTPKHLITATGQRVTLRCSPRSGDLSVYWYQQSLDQGLQFLIQYYNGEERAKGNILERFSAQQFPDLHSELNLSSLELGDSALYFCASSVGLEDQPQHFGDGTRLSIL.

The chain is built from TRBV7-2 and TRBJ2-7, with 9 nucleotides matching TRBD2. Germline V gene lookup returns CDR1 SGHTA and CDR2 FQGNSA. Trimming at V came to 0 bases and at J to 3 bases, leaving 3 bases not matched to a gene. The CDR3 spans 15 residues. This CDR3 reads CASSLASTSGYEQYF. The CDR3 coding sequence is TGTGCCAGCAGCTTAGCTTCGACTAGCGGCTACGAGCAGTACTTC.

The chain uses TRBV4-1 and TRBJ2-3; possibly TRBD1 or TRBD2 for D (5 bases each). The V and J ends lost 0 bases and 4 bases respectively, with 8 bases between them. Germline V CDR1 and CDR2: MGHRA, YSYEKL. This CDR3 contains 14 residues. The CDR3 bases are TGCGCCAGCAGCCAAGAAGTGGGGGCAGATACGCAGTATTTT. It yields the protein CASSQEVGADTQYF.

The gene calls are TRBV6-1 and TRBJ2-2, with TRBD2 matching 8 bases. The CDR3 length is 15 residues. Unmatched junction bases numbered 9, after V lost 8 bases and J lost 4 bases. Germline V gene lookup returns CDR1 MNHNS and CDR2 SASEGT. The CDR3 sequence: CASRESGGPTGELFF. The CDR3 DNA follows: TGTGCCAGCCGAGAGAGCGGGGGACCCACCGGGGAGCTGTTTTTT.

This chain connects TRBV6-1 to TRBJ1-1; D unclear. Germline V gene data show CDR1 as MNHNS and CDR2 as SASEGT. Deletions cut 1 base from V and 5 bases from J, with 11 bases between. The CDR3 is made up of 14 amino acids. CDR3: CASSEGVLNTEAFF. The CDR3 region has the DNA TGTGCCAGCAGTGAAGGGGTGTTAAATACTGAAGCTTTCTTT.

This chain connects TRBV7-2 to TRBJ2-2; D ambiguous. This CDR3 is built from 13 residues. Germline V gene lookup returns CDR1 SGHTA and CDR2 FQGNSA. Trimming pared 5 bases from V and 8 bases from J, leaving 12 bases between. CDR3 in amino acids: CASSPMTWGELFF. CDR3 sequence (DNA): TGTGCCAGCAGCCCTATGACCTGGGGGGAGCTGTTTTTT.

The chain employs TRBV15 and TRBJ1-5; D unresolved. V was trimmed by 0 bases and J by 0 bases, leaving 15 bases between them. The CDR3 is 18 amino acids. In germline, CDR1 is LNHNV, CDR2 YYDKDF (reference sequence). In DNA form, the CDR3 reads TGTGCCACCAGCAGAGAGTTTTCGGGAGGACTTAGCAATCAGCCCCAGCATTTT. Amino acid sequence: CATSREFSGGLSNQPQHF.

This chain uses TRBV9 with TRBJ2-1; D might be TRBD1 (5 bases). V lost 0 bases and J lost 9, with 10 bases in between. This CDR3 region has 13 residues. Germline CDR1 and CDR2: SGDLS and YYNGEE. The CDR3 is CASSVAWGGEQFF. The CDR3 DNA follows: TGTGCCAGCAGCGTAGCTTGGGGCGGTGAGCAGTTCTTC.

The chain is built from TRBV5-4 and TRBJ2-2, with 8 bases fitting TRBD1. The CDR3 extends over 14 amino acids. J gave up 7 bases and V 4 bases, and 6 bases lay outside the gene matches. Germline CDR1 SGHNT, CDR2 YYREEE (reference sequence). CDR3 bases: TGTGCCAGCAGCCAGGACAGGGCGAACGGGGAGCTGTTTTTT. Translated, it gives CASSQDRANGELFF.

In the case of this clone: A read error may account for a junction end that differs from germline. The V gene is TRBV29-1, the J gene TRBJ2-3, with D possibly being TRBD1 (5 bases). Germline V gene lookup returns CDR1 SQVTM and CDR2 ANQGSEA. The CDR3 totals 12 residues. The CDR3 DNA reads TGCAGCTTTGAGACAGCCACAGATACGCAGTATTTT. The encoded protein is CSFETATDTQYF.

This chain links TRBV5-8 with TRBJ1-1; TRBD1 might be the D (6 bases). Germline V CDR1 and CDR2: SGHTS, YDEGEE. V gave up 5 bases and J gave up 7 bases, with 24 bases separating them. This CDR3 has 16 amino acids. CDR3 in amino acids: CASRVRQGTQLGEAFF. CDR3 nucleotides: TGTGCCAGCAGGGTGAGGCAGGGGACCCAATTGGGTGAAGCTTTCTTT.

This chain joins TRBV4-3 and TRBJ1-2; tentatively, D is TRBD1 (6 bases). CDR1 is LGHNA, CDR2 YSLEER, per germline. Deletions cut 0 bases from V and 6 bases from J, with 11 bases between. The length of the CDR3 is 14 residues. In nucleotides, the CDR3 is TGCGCCAGCAGCCAAGAAGCACAGGGTAATGGCTACACCTTC. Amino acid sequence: CASSQEAQGNGYTF.

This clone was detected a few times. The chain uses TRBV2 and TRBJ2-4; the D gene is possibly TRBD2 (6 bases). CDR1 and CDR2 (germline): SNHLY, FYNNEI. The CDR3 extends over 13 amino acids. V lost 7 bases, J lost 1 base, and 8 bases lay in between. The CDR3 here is CASNREAKNIQYF. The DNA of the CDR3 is TGTGCCAGCAACCGGGAGGCCAAAAACATTCAGTACTTC.

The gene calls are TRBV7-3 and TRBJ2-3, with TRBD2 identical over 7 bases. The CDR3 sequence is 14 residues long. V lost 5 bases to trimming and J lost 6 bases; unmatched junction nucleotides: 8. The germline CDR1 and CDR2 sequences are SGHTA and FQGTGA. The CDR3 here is CASSPGGTIDTQYF. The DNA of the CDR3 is TGTGCCAGCAGCCCCGGGGGGACGATCGATACGCAGTATTTT.

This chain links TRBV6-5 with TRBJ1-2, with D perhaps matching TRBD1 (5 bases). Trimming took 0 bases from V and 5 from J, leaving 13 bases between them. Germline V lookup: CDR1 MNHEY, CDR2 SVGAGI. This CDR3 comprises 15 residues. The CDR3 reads CASSYSRVRGYGYTF. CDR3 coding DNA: TGTGCCAGCAGTTACTCCAGGGTAAGAGGATATGGCTACACCTTC.

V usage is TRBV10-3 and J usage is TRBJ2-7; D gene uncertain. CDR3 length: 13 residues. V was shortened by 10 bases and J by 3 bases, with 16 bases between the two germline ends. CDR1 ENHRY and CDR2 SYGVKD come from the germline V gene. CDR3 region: CATNKDPHYEQYF. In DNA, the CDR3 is TGTGCCACCAACAAGGATCCTCACTACGAGCAGTACTTC.

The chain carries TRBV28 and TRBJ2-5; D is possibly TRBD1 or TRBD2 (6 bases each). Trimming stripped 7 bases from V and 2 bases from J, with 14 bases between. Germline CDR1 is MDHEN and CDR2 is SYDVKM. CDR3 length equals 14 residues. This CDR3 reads CASNEGGPQETQYF. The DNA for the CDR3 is TGTGCCAGCAACGAGGGGGGCCCGCAAGAGACCCAGTACTTC.